This TCR beta chain came from a study of cytomegalovirus exposure and HLA in healthy donors. Study results and limitations: The CMV antigen specificity of a few CMV-associated chains was confirmed through in vitro analysis.

Only in-frame clones appear in the TCRdb table, and some are missing; sequencing was by immunoSEQ multiplex PCR. The table lists a few hundred thousand clones, 88% of them singletons, with about 0.9% in the top ten. In regard to this clone: Its antigen remains unknown.

V was clipped by 6 bases and J by 2 bases; unmatched bases: 4. The CDR3 runs 14 residues. Germline V lookup: CDR1 MDHEN, CDR2 SYDVKM. The sequence derives from a woman aged 18-30 years in good health and CMV-seronegative. The chain links TRBV28 to TRBJ1-2; 9 nucleotides align to TRBD1. The sequenced sample consisted of PBMCs. CDR3 loop: CASRRTGVNYGYTF. CDR3 DNA sequence: TGTGCCAGCAGGCGGACAGGGGTAAACTATGGCTACACCTTC.